This TCR beta chain appears in the sequencing data of a study of cytomegalovirus exposure and HLA in healthy donors. Healthy bone marrow donors made up the cohort. Overall study results and limits: In an earlier analysis, most TCR beta V segments were productive about 87% or about 30% of the time. More clonal expansion characterized HLA-associated TCR beta chains than equally common others in a later analysis.

The study ran its PCR with 60 Vbeta and 13 Jbeta primers. Repertoires were generated with immunoSEQ multiplex PCR, while TCRdb's copy carries only in-frame clones and drops some. This table has under 200,000 clones, about 65% appearing once. This clone was counted only a few times. What it binds is not known. The CDR3 is 15 residues long. Germline CDR1 reads MDHEN; CDR2 reads SYDVKM. The trim removed 1 base at V and 6 bases at J, leaving 7 bases unmatched. The source material was PBMCs. This chain joins TRBV28 and TRBJ2-7; 9 bases are a match to TRBD2. The receptor's source is a woman under 30 in good health and CMV-seropositive. The CDR3: CASSLFGGRAPEQYF. CDR3 DNA sequence: TGTGCCAGCAGTTTATTCGGCGGGAGGGCCCCCGAGCAGTACTTC. The full variable domain, rest sourced from reference TRBV28 and TRBJ2-7, is DVKVTQSSRYLVKRTGEKVFLECVQDMDHENMFWYRQDPGLGLRLIYFSYDVKMKEKGDIPEGYSVSREKKERFSLILESASTNQTSMYLCASSLFGGRAPEQYFGPGTRLTVT.